These T cell receptor beta chains were read from a single sample in a study of CD8 T cells in Susac syndrome. Via MiXCR, TCRdb re-called the immunoSEQ multiplex PCR reads, giving one row per CDR3 protein. This sample has some 75,000 distinct CDR3 sequences, with 80% to 95% found just once. Sequencing was carried out using CD8+ T cells from PBMCs. All receptors come from a human donor with Susac syndrome. Each CDR3 is given with its conserved first and last residue. D genes are given only for firm matches. The size entry is marked missing in some rows and otherwise reads once, few, many or a size class.

clone size: NA
V gene: TRBV3-1
D gene: TRBD1
J gene: TRBJ1-5
CDR3 DNA: TGTGCCAGCAGCCAGGGACAGTCCAATCAGCCCCAGCATTTT
CDR3 protein: CASSQGQSNQPQHF

clone size: few
V gene: TRBV20-1
D gene: NA
J gene: TRBJ1-1
CDR3 DNA: TGCAGTGCTAGATCGGAAGCTTTCTTT
CDR3 protein: CSARSEAFF

clone size: NA
V gene: TRBV5-1
D gene: TRBD1
J gene: TRBJ2-5
CDR3 DNA: TGCGCCAGCAGCTCCCATATACAGGGGCCCCAAGAGACCCAGTACTTC
CDR3 protein: CASSSHIQGPQETQYF

clone size: NA
V gene: TRBV6-1
D gene: NA
J gene: TRBJ1-2
CDR3 DNA: TGTGCCAGCAGTGAAGGGTGGGGTGACTATGGCTACACCTTC
CDR3 protein: CASSEGWGDYGYTF

clone size: NA
V gene: TRBV7-8
D gene: TRBD1
J gene: TRBJ1-1
CDR3 DNA: TGTGCCAGCAGCCGCTCCGGGACAGCGGCTGAAGCTTTCTTT
CDR3 protein: CASSRSGTAAEAFF

clone size: NA
V gene: TRBV3-1
D gene: NA
J gene: TRBJ2-2
CDR3 DNA: TGTGCCAGCAGCCAAGATTCCGTTGCAGCCGGGGAGCTGTTTTTT
CDR3 protein: CASSQDSVAAGELFF

clone size: NA
V gene: TRBV7-9
D gene: NA
J gene: TRBJ1-5
CDR3 DNA: TGTGCCAGCAGCTTAGGAGACAGCCGACAGCCCCAGCATTTT
CDR3 protein: CASSLGDSRQPQHF

clone size: NA
V gene: TRBV20-1
D gene: NA
J gene: TRBJ2-7
CDR3 DNA: TGCAGTGCTAGAGTCCCTCGGGGGAGCTCCTACGAGCAGTACTTC
CDR3 protein: CSARVPRGSSYEQYF

clone size: NA
V gene: TRBV7-9
D gene: NA
J gene: TRBJ1-1
CDR3 DNA: TGTGCCAGCAGCGAGAGAGGGTTGGGCACTGAAGCTTTCTTT
CDR3 protein: CASSERGLGTEAFF

clone size: NA
V gene: TRBV19
D gene: TRBD1
J gene: TRBJ2-5
CDR3 DNA: TGTGCCAGTAATAAGGGGACAGGGAGTCAAGAGACCCAGTACTTC
CDR3 protein: CASNKGTGSQETQYF

clone size: once
V gene: TRBV6-2/TRBV6-3
D gene: TRBD2
J gene: TRBJ2-1
CDR3 DNA: TGTGCCAGCAGTTATTTAGCGGGGTACAATGAGCAGTTCTTC
CDR3 protein: CASSYLAGYNEQFF

clone size: NA
V gene: TRBV7-6
D gene: NA
J gene: TRBJ1-2
CDR3 DNA: TGTGCCAGCAGCTCAATCCAGGGTTATGGCTACACCTTC
CDR3 protein: CASSSIQGYGYTF

clone size: NA
V gene: TRBV5-1
D gene: NA
J gene: TRBJ2-7
CDR3 DNA: TGCGCCAGCCAACCTGGGGGGGCAACGCGCGAGCAGTACTTC
CDR3 protein: CASQPGGATREQYF

clone size: NA
V gene: TRBV4-3
D gene: NA
J gene: TRBJ1-1
CDR3 DNA: TGCGCCAGCAGCCAAGATTCGGGGGGCTGGGGGACTGAAGCTTTCTTT
CDR3 protein: CASSQDSGGWGTEAFF

clone size: few
V gene: TRBV5-4
D gene: NA
J gene: TRBJ2-3
CDR3 DNA: TGTGCCAGCAGCTTGGGGGGGGCTACAGATACGCAGTATTTT
CDR3 protein: CASSLGGATDTQYF

clone size: NA
V gene: TRBV11-1
D gene: NA
J gene: TRBJ2-1
CDR3 DNA: TGTGCCAGCAGCCTCGACCTGCAAACCTACAATGAGCAGTTCTTC
CDR3 protein: CASSLDLQTYNEQFF

clone size: once
V gene: TRBV2
D gene: NA
J gene: TRBJ1-1
CDR3 DNA: TGTGCCAGCAGTGACCCGGCACAGAACACTGAAGCTTTCTTT
CDR3 protein: CASSDPAQNTEAFF

clone size: NA
V gene: TRBV10-2
D gene: NA
J gene: TRBJ2-7
CDR3 DNA: TGCGCCAGCAGTGAGTATACAGGTACCTACGAGCAGTACTTC
CDR3 protein: CASSEYTGTYEQYF

clone size: NA
V gene: TRBV5-6
D gene: NA
J gene: TRBJ2-1
CDR3 DNA: TGTGCCAGCTCAAACCACTTGCTCCCAGATTACAATGAGCAGTTCTTC
CDR3 protein: CASSNHLLPDYNEQFF

clone size: NA
V gene: TRBV11-2
D gene: NA
J gene: TRBJ1-6
CDR3 DNA: TGTGCCAGCACTCCGTCAGGGTTTGGTTCACCCCTCCACTTT
CDR3 protein: CASTPSGFGSPLHF